The TCR beta chain under discussion was sequenced for a study of T cell responses to AZD1222 COVID-19 vaccine. About the study: Researchers grouped second doses given at about 4 or about 12 weeks into one pool.

In the case of this clone: What it binds is not known.

Repertoires were generated with immunoSEQ multiplex PCR, while TCRdb's copy carries only in-frame clones and drops some. The top ten hold approximately 1.4% of the sample, which has 150,000 to 200,000 clones, 85% to 95% seen once. CDR1 and CDR2 (germline): SGHDT, YYEEEE. V was cut by 2 bases and J by 2 bases, with 5 bases left in between. The CDR3 is 13 residues long. Study conclusions and caveats: Among the donors, most were white British and more were female, and clonal diversity was possibly underestimated.

The chain carries TRBV5-6 and TRBJ1-5, with D maybe TRBD1 (5 bases). This sample comprised peripheral blood, obtained on day 0 of AZD1222 vaccination. The receptor comes from an adult in good health. CDR3 sequence (DNA): TGTGCCAGCAGCTTCAGGGGCAATCAGCCCCAGCATTTT. Protein product: CASSFRGNQPQHF. Full variable domain (missing parts from reference TRBV5-6 and TRBJ1-5): DAGVTQSPTHLIKTRGQQVTLRCSPKSGHDTVSWYQQALGQGPQFIFQYYEEEERQRGNFPDRFSGHQFPNYSSELNVNALLLGDSALYLCASSFRGNQPQHFGDGTRLSIL.